Each of the 28 T cell receptor beta chains below was sequenced from the same sample in a study of response to subunit inactivated influenza vaccine. TCRdb reanalysed the RT-PCR reads using MiXCR and keeps one entry per CDR3 protein. The repertoire consists of around 580,000 distinct CDR3 sequences, with 11% to 15% occurring once and the leading ten covering 11%. The specimen was PBMCs from blood, collected roughly 13 days after vaccination. The receptor source for this set is a man aged 50 to 59 who received an inactivated influenza vaccine.

With respect to this clonotype: At one end the junction does not follow the germline gene, possibly because of a read error. The chain uses TRBV7-2 and TRBJ2-1; D is unclear. The CDR3 spans 15 residues. Germline assignment: CDR1 SGHTA and CDR2 FQGNSA. The CDR3 protein is CASTLNRATANEQFF. CDR3 DNA: TGTGCCAGCACCTTAAACCGGGCCACGGCCAATGAGCAGTTCTTC.

The V gene is TRBV20-1, the J gene TRBJ1-2; tentatively, D is TRBD1 (5 bases). The CDR3 extends over 13 amino acids. Trimming removed 5 bases from V and 8 bases from J, with 18 bases in between. Germline V gene data show CDR1 as DFQATT and CDR2 as SNEGSKA (reference sequence). The CDR3 DNA is TGCAGTGCTCCAGACAGTCTTCGGGTAGGCTACACCTTC. Encoded protein: CSAPDSLRVGYTF.

DNA for the CDR3: TGTGCCAGCGGGTATGTCGGGGAGCTGTTTTTT. It translates to CASGYVGELFF. This rearrangement joins TRBV6-2 or TRBV6-3 to TRBJ2-2; D remains unclear. CDR1 is MNHEY, CDR2 SVGEGT, per germline. V was cut by 8 bases and J by 7 bases, with 8 bases left in between. The CDR3 is made up of 11 amino acids.

J is TRBJ2-7 and V is TRBV5-1; D not certain. With 2 bases removed from V and 2 bases from J, the gap between germline ends came to 17 bases. Germline V gene data show CDR1 as SGHRS and CDR2 as YFSETQ. The CDR3 extends over 16 amino acids. CDR3 amino acids: CASSLGSAAETYEQYF. The CDR3 DNA sequence: TGCGCCAGCAGCTTAGGTTCGGCAGCTGAGACCTACGAGCAGTACTTC.

This clonotype came up a few times. J is TRBJ2-1 and V is TRBV4-2; possibly TRBD2 for D (5 bases). Trimming removed 4 bases at V and 1 base at J, with 11 bases between. The CDR3 extends over 15 amino acids. The germline V gene encodes CDR1 LGHNA and CDR2 YNFKEQ. Here the CDR3 reads CASSRAWESYNEQFF. In DNA form, the CDR3 reads TGTGCCAGCAGCCGAGCGTGGGAGTCCTACAATGAGCAGTTCTTC.

The rearrangement links TRBV20-1 to TRBJ2-5, with D tentatively TRBD2 (5 bases). CDR3 length: 17 residues. The ends were cut back, 0 bases at V and 2 bases at J, with 19 bases in the middle. CDR1 and CDR2 (germline): DFQATT, SNEGSKA (reference sequence). The CDR3 protein is CSARDNGGRVLQETQYF. The CDR3 DNA reads as TGCAGTGCTAGAGACAACGGTGGGCGGGTCTTACAAGAGACCCAGTACTTC.

The chain recombines TRBV28 with TRBJ2-7, with a weak D call TRBD2 (10 bases). The length of the CDR3 is 19 residues. Germline V CDR1 and CDR2: MDHEN, SYDVKM. V lost 2 bases and J lost 4, with 27 bases in between. The CDR3 DNA sequence: TGTGCCAGCAGTTTAACAGGGGGCCCCCGGACTAGCGGATATTACGAGCAGTACTTC. It encodes CASSLTGGPRTSGYYEQYF.

This sequence joins TRBV5-1 and TRBJ2-1, with a tentative D call TRBD2 (6 bases). This CDR3 is 13 amino acids long. The germline V gene encodes CDR1 SGHRS and CDR2 YFSETQ. Trimming stripped 0 bases from V and 9 bases from J, with 10 bases between. This CDR3 is CASSLARGGEQFF. The CDR3 nucleotides read TGCGCCAGCAGCTTGGCCCGGGGAGGTGAGCAGTTCTTC.

In the case of this clonotype: A read error is possible here, since a much larger clone lies one base away. This chain joins TRBV7-9 and TRBJ2-3, with 10 bases lining up with TRBD1. Trimming removed 5 bases from V and 2 bases from J; junction bases left unmatched: 4. Germline V gene sequence: CDR1 SEHNR, CDR2 FQNEAQ (reference sequence). This CDR3 has 15 amino acids. The CDR3 reads CASSTGQGYTDTQYF. The CDR3 DNA follows: TGTGCCAGCAGCACGGGACAGGGGTACACAGATACGCAGTATTTT.

The V gene is TRBV5-1, the J gene TRBJ2-7; D not resolved. V dropped 4 bases and J dropped 0 bases, with 23 bases sitting between them. In germline, CDR1 is SGHRS, CDR2 YFSETQ. The CDR3 has 18 amino acids. CDR3 region: CASSLTGSGISRSYEQYF. The CDR3 DNA sequence: TGCGCCAGCAGCCTAACCGGATCGGGCATTTCACGCTCCTACGAGCAGTACTTC.

This clonotype turned up a few times. The genes are TRBV28 and TRBJ2-3; 10 bases are a match to TRBD1. J lost 0 bases, V lost 5 bases, and 8 bases had no gene match. The germline CDR1 and CDR2 sequences are MDHEN and SYDVKM. The CDR3 is 17 residues long. CDR3 nucleotides: TGTGCCAGCAGTCCGCCGAAGGGACAGGGGAGCACAGATACGCAGTATTTT. Protein sequence: CASSPPKGQGSTDTQYF.

This clonotype was seen more than once but under ten times. The rearrangement joins TRBV29-1 to TRBJ2-5, with D perhaps assigned TRBD1 or TRBD2 (6 bases each). The CDR3 has 14 amino acids. The V gene's germline CDR1 is SQVTM and CDR2 ANQGSEA. V gave up 3 bases and J gave up 5 bases, with 16 bases separating them. The CDR3: CSVEDYREWETQYF. Written as DNA, the CDR3 is TGCAGCGTTGAGGACTACAGGGAGTGGGAGACCCAGTACTTC.

J is TRBJ1-2 and V is TRBV10-3; TRBD1 is a possible D gene (5 bases). Germline V gene sequence: CDR1 ENHRY, CDR2 SYGVKD. Trimming removed 1 base at V and 2 bases at J, with 11 bases between. This CDR3 is built from 15 residues. CDR3 residues: CAISELGGTNYGYTF. CDR3 nucleotides: TGTGCCATCAGTGAGTTGGGGGGGACGAACTATGGCTACACCTTC.

The genes are TRBV9 and TRBJ2-2, with 10 nucleotides matching TRBD1. J gave up 6 bases and V 4 bases, and 6 bases lay outside the gene matches. The CDR3 is 15 residues long. CDR1 is SGDLS, CDR2 YYNGEE, per germline. The CDR3 protein is CASSPRQGAPGELFF. The CDR3 coding sequence is TGTGCCAGCAGCCCTCGACAGGGGGCGCCCGGGGAGCTGTTTTTT.

The rearrangement links TRBV9 to TRBJ2-1; D may be TRBD1 (6 bases). This CDR3 comprises 16 residues. Germline V gives CDR1 SGDLS, CDR2 YYNGEE. V was cut by 2 bases and J by 7 bases, with 19 bases left in between. In DNA form, the CDR3 reads TGTGCCAGCAGCGTTTGGACCGAGACAGGAGAAAATGAGCAGTTCTTC. Amino acids: CASSVWTETGENEQFF.

The CDR3 region is CASSLGQISNQPQHF. The CDR3 region has the DNA TGTGCCAGCAGTCTTGGACAAATTAGCAATCAGCCCCAGCATTTT. The chain employs TRBV12-3 or TRBV12-4 and TRBJ1-5, with D possibly being TRBD1 (5 bases). Trimming pared 5 bases from V and 0 bases from J, leaving 11 bases between. This CDR3 contains 15 residues.

In its sample, this clonotype was seen a few times. CDR3 nucleotides: TGCAGCGTTCTGGGCAGGGGGCGGGAAGAGCAGTTCTTC. Amino acid sequence: CSVLGRGREEQFF. The chain recombines TRBV29-1 with TRBJ2-1; TRBD1 aligns across 8 bases. This CDR3 contains 13 residues. The trim removed 5 bases at V and 10 bases at J, leaving 10 bases unmatched. Germline V lookup: CDR1 SQVTM, CDR2 ANQGSEA.

The V call is TRBV20-1, the J call TRBJ1-6, with TRBD1 identical over 12 bases. Germline trimming cut 6 bases from V and 4 bases from J; bases unmatched to any gene: 7. The CDR3 spans 16 residues. The germline V gene has CDR1 DFQATT and CDR2 SNEGSKA (reference sequence). The CDR3 region has the DNA TGCAGTGCAGAAGGGACAGGGGGCAGGTATAATTCACCCCTCCACTTT. Its protein product is CSAEGTGGRYNSPLHF.

This chain links TRBV27 with TRBJ1-5, with D perhaps matching TRBD1 (6 bases). Germline V gene data show CDR1 as MNHEY and CDR2 as SMNVEV (reference sequence). V lost 4 bases and J lost 0, with 13 bases in between. This CDR3 region has 16 residues. The CDR3 DNA is TGTGCCAGCAGTTCCAGACAGGACATTAGCAATCAGCCCCAGCATTTT. Encoded protein: CASSSRQDISNQPQHF.

This clonotype was seen a handful of times. The chain links TRBV7-2 to TRBJ1-6; no clear D gene. Germline assignment: CDR1 SGHTA and CDR2 FQGNSA. The CDR3 contains 14 residues. V gave up 6 bases and J gave up 4 bases, with 10 bases separating them. CDR3 sequence (DNA): TGTGCCAGCAGATACGACGGGTATAATTCACCCCTCCACTTT. Its protein product is CASRYDGYNSPLHF.

This clonotype occurred many times. V and J are TRBV7-9 and TRBJ2-3, with 12 bases matching TRBD2. From germline, CDR1 is SEHNR and CDR2 FQNEAQ (reference sequence). This CDR3 is built from 14 residues. V was clipped by 6 bases and J by 6 bases; unmatched bases: 4. The CDR3 reads CASRGGTSGDTQYF. CDR3 nucleotides: TGTGCCAGCAGAGGAGGGACTAGCGGGGATACGCAGTATTTT.

The sample holds a few counts of this clonotype. The chain uses TRBV28 and TRBJ2-7; TRBD2 agrees at 12 bases. Trimming removed 10 bases from V and 3 bases from J; junction bases left unmatched: 7. Looked up from germline, CDR1 is MDHEN and CDR2 is SYDVKM. The CDR3 is 14 residues long. In DNA form, the CDR3 reads TGTGCCACCAGACTAGCGGGAGATGTCTACGAGCAGTACTTC. Translating gives CATRLAGDVYEQYF.

Details on this clonotype: Being one base from a much bigger clone, this may be a read error. The chain has TRBV29-1 and TRBJ1-1; D gene uncertain. V was trimmed by 3 bases and J by 1 base, leaving 6 bases between them. Germline assignment: CDR1 SQVTM and CDR2 ANQGSEA. The CDR3 is made up of 12 amino acids. CDR3 sequence reads: CSVDKGNTEAFF. CDR3 nucleotide sequence: TGCAGCGTTGATAAGGGGAACACTGAAGCTTTCTTT.

The sample holds a few counts of this clonotype. CDR3: CASSTGTLATYEQYF. Written as DNA, the CDR3 is TGTGCCAGCAGCACCGGGACTCTCGCCACCTACGAGCAGTACTTC. The chain carries TRBV28 and TRBJ2-7; D may be TRBD2 (6 bases). This CDR3 is 15 amino acids long. CDR1 is MDHEN and CDR2 is SYDVKM in the germline V gene. The germline V and J ends were trimmed by 6 bases and 2 bases, with 17 bases remaining between them.

This clonotype was recorded once. The J gene is TRBJ2-7, the V gene TRBV5-1, with TRBD2 matching over 12 bases. J was trimmed by 2 bases and V by 0 bases; bases with no gene match: 3. This CDR3 has 16 amino acids. Germline V CDR1 and CDR2: SGHRS, YFSETQ. In DNA form, the CDR3 reads TGCGCCAGCAGCTTGGTTTCTAGCGGGGGGGCCTACGAGCAGTACTTC. Protein: CASSLVSSGGAYEQYF.

The chain uses TRBV10-3 and TRBJ1-1; D ambiguous. With 6 bases removed from V and 0 bases from J, the gap between germline ends came to 11 bases. Looked up from germline, CDR1 is ENHRY and CDR2 is SYGVKD. The CDR3 consists of 14 residues. The chain's CDR3 is CAIRGGRLNTEAFF. The CDR3 DNA is TGTGCCATCAGAGGAGGCAGATTGAACACTGAAGCTTTCTTT.

This clonotype was observed a handful of times. This rearrangement joins TRBV24-1 to TRBJ1-5; D call uncertain. The V gene lost 4 bases and the J gene lost 1 base, with 10 bases spanning the gap. The CDR3 length is 15 residues. Germline V CDR1 and CDR2: KGHDR, SFDVKD. The CDR3 here is CATSENGRSNQPQHF. The CDR3 DNA reads TGTGCCACCAGTGAGAACGGACGGAGCAATCAGCCCCAGCATTTT.

The genes are TRBV9 and TRBJ2-7, with 10 bases identical to TRBD2. The length of the CDR3 is 15 residues. CDR1 and CDR2 from the germline V gene are SGDLS and YYNGEE. Trimming at V came to 0 bases and at J to 7 bases, leaving 7 bases not matched to a gene. This CDR3 is CASSVGLAGAVEQYF. Written as DNA, the CDR3 is TGTGCCAGCAGCGTAGGGCTAGCGGGAGCGGTTGAGCAGTACTTC.